This entry lists 14 T cell receptor beta chains sequenced from one sample in a study of cytomegalovirus exposure and HLA in healthy donors. The study ran its PCR with 60 Vbeta and 13 Jbeta primers. TCRdb keeps only in-frame clones here, not all; method: immunoSEQ multiplex PCR. The table has 75,000 to 90,000 clones, 75% to 90% seen once. The sequenced sample was PBMCs. The receptors shown here come from a man between 40 and 49 years old in good health and CMV-seropositive.

The chain employs TRBV11-3 and TRBJ2-1, with 12 bases aligning to TRBD2. The length of the CDR3 is 17 residues. From germline, CDR1 is SGHNT and CDR2 YENEEA. V lost 5 bases and J lost 6; bases outside the gene matches: 11. The CDR3 sequence is CASSPRSGTSGFNEQFF. The CDR3 DNA is TGTGCCAGCAGCCCGAGATCGGGGACTAGCGGGTTCAATGAGCAGTTCTTC.

The J gene is TRBJ2-1, the V gene TRBV2, with 9 bases matching TRBD2. V shed 1 base and J 8 bases; nucleotides not matched to a gene: 6. CDR3 length: 15 amino acids. Germline lookup yields CDR1 SNHLY and CDR2 FYNNEI. The CDR3 nucleotides are TGTGCCAGCAGTGAAGGCGGGGGGGCCATGGATGAGCAGTTCTTC. Its translation: CASSEGGGAMDEQFF.

The chain carries TRBV4-1 and TRBJ1-5; weak D call: TRBD1 (6 bases). Germline V gene data show CDR1 as MGHRA and CDR2 as YSYEKL. Trimming removed 1 base from V and 3 bases from J, with 13 bases in between. The CDR3 contains 16 residues. CDR3 sequence: CASSQVAGDNNQPQHF. CDR3 DNA sequence: TGCGCCAGCAGCCAAGTGGCCGGGGACAACAATCAGCCCCAGCATTTT.

This chain links TRBV6-5 with TRBJ1-6; tentatively, D is TRBD1 (6 bases). Looked up from germline, CDR1 is MNHEY and CDR2 is SVGAGI. Trimming took 1 base from V and 4 from J, leaving 11 bases between them. CDR3 length: 16 amino acids. CDR3 region: CASSYFSRGYNSPLHF. The CDR3 DNA reads TGTGCCAGCAGTTACTTTTCTAGGGGGTATAATTCACCCCTCCACTTT.

The rearrangement joins TRBV5-1 to TRBJ2-7; the D gene is possibly TRBD1 (6 bases). V was pared by 4 bases and J by 1 base, with 18 bases between. Germline V gene lookup returns CDR1 SGHRS and CDR2 YFSETQ. The length of the CDR3 is 16 residues. The CDR3: CASSKQDGTPSYEQYF. The DNA of the CDR3 is TGCGCCAGCAGCAAACAGGACGGGACACCTTCCTACGAGCAGTACTTC.

V and J are TRBV2 and TRBJ2-7; 9 nucleotides align to TRBD2. The CDR3 consists of 15 residues. The germline CDR1 and CDR2 sequences are SNHLY and FYNNEI. V gave up 3 bases and J gave up 4 bases; unmatched junction bases: 7. The CDR3 bases are TGTGCCAGCAGTGACAGAGCGGGGGGCGGGTACGAGCAGTACTTC. It codes for CASSDRAGGGYEQYF.

This chain links TRBV15 with TRBJ2-7; TRBD2 aligns across 8 bases. With V trimmed by 4 bases and J by 4 bases, 12 bases remained unmatched. The V gene's germline CDR1 is LNHNV and CDR2 YYDKDF (reference sequence). The CDR3 sequence is 16 residues long. CDR3 sequence: CATSMVAGLGGYEQYF. The DNA of the CDR3 is TGTGCCACCAGCATGGTAGCGGGATTAGGAGGTTACGAGCAGTACTTC.

This chain connects TRBV9 to TRBJ2-1, with 11 nucleotides matching TRBD1. The V segment lost 4 bases and the J segment 4 bases; nucleotides outside the gene matches: 4. This CDR3 contains 15 residues. Germline V gene lookup returns CDR1 SGDLS and CDR2 YYNGEE. CDR3 protein: CASSPGTGGYNEQFF. DNA for the CDR3: TGTGCCAGCAGCCCAGGGACAGGGGGTTACAATGAGCAGTTCTTC.

The chain has TRBV7-9 and TRBJ1-2; 11 bases line up with TRBD1. Germline assignment: CDR1 SEHNR and CDR2 FQNEAQ (reference sequence). This CDR3 contains 16 residues. Unmatched junction bases numbered 4, after V lost 1 base and J lost 3 bases. In DNA, the CDR3 is TGTGCCAGCAGCTTAGGGACAGGGGGCGACTACTATGGCTACACCTTC. Its protein product is CASSLGTGGDYYGYTF.

The rearrangement links TRBV14 to TRBJ2-1; 7 nucleotides align to TRBD1. CDR1 is SGHDN, CDR2 FVKESK, per germline. Trimming removed 4 bases from V and 9 bases from J; junction bases left unmatched: 6. This CDR3 is 13 amino acids long. The CDR3 DNA sequence: TGTGCCAGCAGCCGGGACCACAGGGGTGAGCAGTTCTTC. Protein sequence: CASSRDHRGEQFF.

The table lists this clone with a count of one. The rearrangement uses TRBV5-1 and TRBJ1-4; perhaps TRBD1 as D (5 bases). This CDR3 region has 14 residues. CDR1 is SGHRS, CDR2 YFSETQ, per germline. V lost 4 bases and J 8 bases, leaving 15 bases between the germline ends. CDR3 protein: CASSPRGGREKLFF. CDR3 sequence (DNA): TGCGCCAGCAGCCCGCGGGGGGGAAGAGAAAAACTGTTTTTT.

The chain couples TRBV6-5 to TRBJ2-7; weak D call: TRBD1 (6 bases). CDR3 size: 14 residues. CDR1 and CDR2 (germline): MNHEY, SVGAGI. V lost 2 bases and J lost 4, with 12 bases in between. The CDR3 DNA is TGTGCCAGCAGTTACCGGGACACTAGATACGAGCAGTACTTC. Its translation is CASSYRDTRYEQYF.

V and J are TRBV9 and TRBJ2-2; the D gene is possibly TRBD1 (6 bases). The CDR3 has 16 residues. Trimming shortened V by 2 bases and J by 1 base, and 12 bases separated the two germline ends. Germline values: CDR1 SGDLS, CDR2 YYNGEE. CDR3 region: CASSVGGRGNTGELFF. CDR3 DNA sequence: TGTGCCAGCAGCGTTGGGGGCAGAGGGAACACCGGGGAGCTGTTTTTT.

The chain joins TRBV6-1 to TRBJ1-5; the D is unclear. Germline values: CDR1 MNHNS, CDR2 SASEGT. The CDR3 extends over 14 amino acids. With 6 bases removed from V and 3 bases from J, the gap between germline ends came to 12 bases. CDR3 region: CASSRTHLNQPQHF. The CDR3 region has the DNA TGTGCCAGCAGCCGCACACACCTCAATCAGCCCCAGCATTTT.